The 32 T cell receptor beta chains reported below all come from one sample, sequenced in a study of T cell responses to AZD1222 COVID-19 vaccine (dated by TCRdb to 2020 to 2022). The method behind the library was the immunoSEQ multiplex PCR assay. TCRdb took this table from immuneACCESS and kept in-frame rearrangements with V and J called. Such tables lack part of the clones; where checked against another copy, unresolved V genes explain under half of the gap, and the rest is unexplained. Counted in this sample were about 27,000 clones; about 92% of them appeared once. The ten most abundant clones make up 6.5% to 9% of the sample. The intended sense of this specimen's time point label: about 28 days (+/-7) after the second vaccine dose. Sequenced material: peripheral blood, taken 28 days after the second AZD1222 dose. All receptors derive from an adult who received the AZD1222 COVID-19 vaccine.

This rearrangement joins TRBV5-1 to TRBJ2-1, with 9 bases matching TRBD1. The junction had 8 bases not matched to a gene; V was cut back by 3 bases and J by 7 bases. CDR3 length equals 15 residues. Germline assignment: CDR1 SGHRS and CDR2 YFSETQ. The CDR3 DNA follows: TGCGCCAGCAGCTCCGGGGACAGGGTCGGGAATGAGCAGTTCTTC. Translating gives CASSSGDRVGNEQFF.

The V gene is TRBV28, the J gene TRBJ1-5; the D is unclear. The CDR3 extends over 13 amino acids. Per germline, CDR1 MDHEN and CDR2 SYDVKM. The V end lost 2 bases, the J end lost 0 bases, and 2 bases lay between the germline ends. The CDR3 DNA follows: TGTGCCAGCAGTTTAGATAGCAATCAGCCCCAGCATTTT. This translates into CASSLDSNQPQHF.

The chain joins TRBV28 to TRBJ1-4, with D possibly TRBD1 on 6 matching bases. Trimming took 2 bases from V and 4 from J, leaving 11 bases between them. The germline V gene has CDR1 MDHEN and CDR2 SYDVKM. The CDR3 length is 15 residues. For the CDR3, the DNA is TGTGCCAGCAGTTTAACAGGGCTGGGTAATGAAAAACTGTTTTTT. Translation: CASSLTGLGNEKLFF.

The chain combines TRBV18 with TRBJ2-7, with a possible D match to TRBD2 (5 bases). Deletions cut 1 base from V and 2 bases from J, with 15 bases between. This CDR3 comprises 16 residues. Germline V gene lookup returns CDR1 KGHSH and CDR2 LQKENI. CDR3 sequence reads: CASSPLSPAVTYEQYF. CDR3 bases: TGTGCCAGCTCACCACTCAGTCCAGCGGTTACCTACGAGCAGTACTTC.

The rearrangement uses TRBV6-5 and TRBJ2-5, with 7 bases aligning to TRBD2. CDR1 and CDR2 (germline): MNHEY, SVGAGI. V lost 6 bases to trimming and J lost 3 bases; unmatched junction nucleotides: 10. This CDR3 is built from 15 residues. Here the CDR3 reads CASRILGTTKETQYF. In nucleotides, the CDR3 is TGTGCCAGCAGAATACTGGGGACTACCAAAGAGACCCAGTACTTC.

CDR3 sequence reads: CASSIVRGTQETQYF. In DNA, the CDR3 is TGTGCCAGTAGTATAGTAAGAGGGACCCAAGAGACCCAGTACTTC. V usage is TRBV19 and J usage is TRBJ2-5, with D perhaps given as TRBD1 or TRBD2 (5 bases each). The V end lost 1 base, the J end lost 1 base, and 10 bases lay between the germline ends. CDR1 and CDR2 from the germline V gene are LNHDA and SQIVND (reference sequence). The CDR3 extends over 15 amino acids. The variable domain in full, completed from reference TRBV19 and TRBJ2-5, reads DGGITQSPKYLFRKEGQNVTLSCEQNLNHDAMYWYRQDPGQGLRLIYYSQIVNDFQKGDIAEGYSVSREKKESFPLTVTSAQKNPTAFYLCASSIVRGTQETQYFGPGTRLLVL.

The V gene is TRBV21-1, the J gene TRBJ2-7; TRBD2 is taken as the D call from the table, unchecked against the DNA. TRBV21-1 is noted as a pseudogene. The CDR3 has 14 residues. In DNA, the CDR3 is TGTGCCAGCAGCCGCCCTATGAGGGACTGCGAGCAGTACTTC. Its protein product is CASSRPMRDCEQYF.

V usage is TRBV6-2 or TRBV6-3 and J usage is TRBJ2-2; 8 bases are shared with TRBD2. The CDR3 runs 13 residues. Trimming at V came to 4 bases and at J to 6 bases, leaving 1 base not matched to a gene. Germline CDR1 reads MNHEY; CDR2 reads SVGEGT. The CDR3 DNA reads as TGTGCCAGCAGTTCGGGAGGGTCCGGGGAGCTGTTTTTT. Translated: CASSSGGSGELFF.

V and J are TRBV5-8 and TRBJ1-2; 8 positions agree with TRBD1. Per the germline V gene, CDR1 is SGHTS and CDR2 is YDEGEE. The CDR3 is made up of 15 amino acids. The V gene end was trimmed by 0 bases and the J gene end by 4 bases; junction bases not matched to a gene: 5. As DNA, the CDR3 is TGTGCCAGCAGCTTGGATCAGGGGGCAAGCTATGGCTACACCTTC. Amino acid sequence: CASSLDQGASYGYTF.

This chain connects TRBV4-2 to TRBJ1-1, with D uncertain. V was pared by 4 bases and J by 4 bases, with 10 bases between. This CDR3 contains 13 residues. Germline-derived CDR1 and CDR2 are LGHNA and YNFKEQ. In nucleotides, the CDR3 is TGTGCCAGCAGCCTATCGGAACGCACTGAAGCTTTCTTT. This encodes CASSLSERTEAFF.

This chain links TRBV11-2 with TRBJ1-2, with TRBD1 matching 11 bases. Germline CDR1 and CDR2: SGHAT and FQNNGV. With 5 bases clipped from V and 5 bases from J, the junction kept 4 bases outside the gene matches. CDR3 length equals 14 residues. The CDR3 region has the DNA TGTGCCAGCAGCCCTGGACAGGGGGCGTATGGCTACACCTTC. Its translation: CASSPGQGAYGYTF.

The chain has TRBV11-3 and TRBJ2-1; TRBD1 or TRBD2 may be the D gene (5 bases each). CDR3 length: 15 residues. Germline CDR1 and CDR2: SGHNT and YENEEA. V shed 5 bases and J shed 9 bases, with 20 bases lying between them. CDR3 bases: TGTGCCAGCAGCGGGGCACCCCGGGGTAAGGCTGAGCAGTTCTTC. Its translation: CASSGAPRGKAEQFF.

The CDR3 coding sequence is TGCGCCAGCAGCTTCGTGAGGGAAGGGGGCCTCATGGGCGGGGAGCTGTTTTTT. Its protein is CASSFVREGGLMGGELFF. V gene TRBV5-1 combines with J gene TRBJ2-2; 7 bases line up with TRBD1. The CDR3 totals 18 residues. Germline V lookup: CDR1 SGHRS, CDR2 YFSETQ. The V and J ends lost 2 bases and 7 bases, in that order; junction bases with no gene match: 17.

The DNA of the CDR3 is TGTGCCAGCAAACGGAGCCTAGGAGCTTACGAGCAGTACTTC. This translates into CASKRSLGAYEQYF. The rearrangement uses TRBV5-8 and TRBJ2-7; D is uncertain. Germline CDR1 reads SGHTS; CDR2 reads YDEGEE. This CDR3 region has 14 residues. V was pared by 6 bases and J by 4 bases, with 17 bases between. Together with reference TRBV5-8 and TRBJ2-7, the CDR3 gives the full variable domain: EAGVTQSPTHLIKTRGQQATLRCSPISGHTSVYWYQQALGLGLQFLLWYDEGEERNRGNFPPRFSGRQFPNYSSELNVNALELEDSALYLCASKRSLGAYEQYFGPGTRLTVT.

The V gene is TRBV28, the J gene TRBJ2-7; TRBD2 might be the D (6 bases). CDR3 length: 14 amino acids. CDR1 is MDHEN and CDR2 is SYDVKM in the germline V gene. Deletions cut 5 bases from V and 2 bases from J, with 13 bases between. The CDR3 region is CASSTTSRAYEQYF. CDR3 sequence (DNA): TGTGCCAGCAGTACCACTAGCAGGGCCTACGAGCAGTACTTC.

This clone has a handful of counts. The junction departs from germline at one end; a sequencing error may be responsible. The CDR3: CAISGGRDRGSIF. The CDR3, as DNA: TGTGCCATCAGTGGGGGCCGGGACAGGGGTTCCATCTTC. The chain couples TRBV10-3 to TRBJ2-4; 10 bases are shared with TRBD1. The length of the CDR3 is 13 residues. Germline values: CDR1 ENHRY, CDR2 SYGVKD.

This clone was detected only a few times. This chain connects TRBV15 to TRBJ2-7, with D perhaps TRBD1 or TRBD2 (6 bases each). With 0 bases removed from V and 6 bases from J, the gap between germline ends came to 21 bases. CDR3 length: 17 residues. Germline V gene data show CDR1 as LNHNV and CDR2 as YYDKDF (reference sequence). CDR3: CATSRDAGGDGRSEQYF. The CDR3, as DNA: TGTGCCACCAGCAGAGACGCCGGGGGCGACGGTAGGAGCGAGCAGTACTTC.

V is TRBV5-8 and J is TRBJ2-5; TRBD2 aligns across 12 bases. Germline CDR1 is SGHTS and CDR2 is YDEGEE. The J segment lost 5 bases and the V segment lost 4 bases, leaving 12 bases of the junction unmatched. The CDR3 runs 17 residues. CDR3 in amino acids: CASSQSRTSGIRETQYF. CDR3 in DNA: TGTGCCAGCAGCCAATCTCGGACTAGCGGGATAAGGGAGACCCAGTACTTC.

CDR3 in amino acids: CASSLGQGLDEQFF. CDR3 coding DNA: TGCGCCAGCAGCTTGGGGCAGGGTCTAGATGAGCAGTTCTTC. The chain uses TRBV5-1 and TRBJ2-1; D possibly corresponds to TRBD1 (5 bases). Trimming removed 0 bases at V and 8 bases at J, with 12 bases between. Germline CDR1 reads SGHRS; CDR2 reads YFSETQ. The CDR3 has 14 residues.

DNA of the CDR3: TGTGCCAGTAGTGGGACTAGCGGGAACACAGATACGCAGTATTTT. Translated, it gives CASSGTSGNTDTQYF. The chain carries TRBV19 and TRBJ2-3, with 13 bases lining up with TRBD2. Germline CDR1 and CDR2: LNHDA and SQIVND (reference sequence). This CDR3 spans 15 amino acids. The V gene end was trimmed by 5 bases and the J gene end by 2 bases; junction bases not matched to a gene: 1.

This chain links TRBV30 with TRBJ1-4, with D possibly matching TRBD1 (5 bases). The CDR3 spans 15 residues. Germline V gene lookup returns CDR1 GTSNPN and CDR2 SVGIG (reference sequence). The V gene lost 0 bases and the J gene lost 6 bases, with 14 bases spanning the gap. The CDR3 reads CAWSVLRESYEKLFF. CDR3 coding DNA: TGTGCCTGGAGTGTACTCAGGGAATCTTATGAAAAACTGTTTTTT.

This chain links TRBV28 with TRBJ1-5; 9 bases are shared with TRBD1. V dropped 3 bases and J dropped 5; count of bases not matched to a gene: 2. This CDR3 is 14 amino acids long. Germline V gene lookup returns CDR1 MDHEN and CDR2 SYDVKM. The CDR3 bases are TGTGCCAGCAGTTTGACAGGGGGGTATCAGCCCCAGCATTTT. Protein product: CASSLTGGYQPQHF. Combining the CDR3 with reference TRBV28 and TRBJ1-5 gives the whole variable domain DVKVTQSSRYLVKRTGEKVFLECVQDMDHENMFWYRQDPGLGLRLIYFSYDVKMKEKGDIPEGYSVSREKKERFSLILESASTNQTSMYLCASSLTGGYQPQHFGDGTRLSIL.

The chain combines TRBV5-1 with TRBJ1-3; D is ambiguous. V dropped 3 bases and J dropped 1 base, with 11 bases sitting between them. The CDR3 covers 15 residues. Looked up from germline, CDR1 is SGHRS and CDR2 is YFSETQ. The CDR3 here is CASSSNGISGNTIYF. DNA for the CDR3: TGCGCCAGCAGCTCAAACGGGATTTCTGGAAACACCATATATTTT.

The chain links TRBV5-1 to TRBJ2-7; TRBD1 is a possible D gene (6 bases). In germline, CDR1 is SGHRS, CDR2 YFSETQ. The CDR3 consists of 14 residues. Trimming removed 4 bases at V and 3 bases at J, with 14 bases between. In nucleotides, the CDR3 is TGCGCCAGCAGCCCGGGACACAAAAGCTACGAGCAGTACTTC. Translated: CASSPGHKSYEQYF.

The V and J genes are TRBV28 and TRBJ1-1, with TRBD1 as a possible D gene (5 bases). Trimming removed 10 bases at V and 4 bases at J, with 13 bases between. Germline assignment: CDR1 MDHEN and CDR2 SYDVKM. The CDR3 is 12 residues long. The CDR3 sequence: CATTERGTEAFF. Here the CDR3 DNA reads TGTGCCACCACCGAGAGGGGCACTGAAGCTTTCTTT.

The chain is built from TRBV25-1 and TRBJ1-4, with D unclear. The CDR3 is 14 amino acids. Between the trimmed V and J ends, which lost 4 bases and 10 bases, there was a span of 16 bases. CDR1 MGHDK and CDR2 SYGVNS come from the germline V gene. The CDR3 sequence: CASSGGFGAIKLFF. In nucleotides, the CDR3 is TGTGCCAGCAGTGGTGGGTTTGGCGCAATAAAACTGTTTTTT. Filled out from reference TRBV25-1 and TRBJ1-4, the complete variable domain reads EADIYQTPRYLVIGTGKKITLECSQTMGHDKMYWYQQDPGMELHLIHYSYGVNSTEKGDLSSESTVSRIRTEHFPLTLESARPSHTSQYLCASSGGFGAIKLFFGSGTQLSVL.

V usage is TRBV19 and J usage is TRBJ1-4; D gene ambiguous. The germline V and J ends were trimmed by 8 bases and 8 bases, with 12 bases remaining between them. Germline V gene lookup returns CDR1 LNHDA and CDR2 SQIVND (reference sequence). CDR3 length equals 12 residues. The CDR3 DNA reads TGTGCCAGTTTCAGACCTGGAGAAAAACTGTTTTTT. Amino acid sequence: CASFRPGEKLFF.

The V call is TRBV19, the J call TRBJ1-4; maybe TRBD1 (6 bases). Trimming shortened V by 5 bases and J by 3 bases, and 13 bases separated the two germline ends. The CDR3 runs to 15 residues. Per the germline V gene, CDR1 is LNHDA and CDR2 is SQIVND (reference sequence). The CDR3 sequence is CASSSDSLANEKLFF. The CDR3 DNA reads TGTGCCAGTAGTTCGGACAGCCTCGCTAATGAAAAACTGTTTTTT.

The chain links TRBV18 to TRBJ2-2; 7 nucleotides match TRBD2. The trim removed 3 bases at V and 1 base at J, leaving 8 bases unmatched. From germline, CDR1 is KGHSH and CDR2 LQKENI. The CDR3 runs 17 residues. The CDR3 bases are TGTGCCAGCTCACCGCCACCCGGGACTATGAACACCGGGGAGCTGTTTTTT. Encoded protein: CASSPPPGTMNTGELFF.

The CDR3 sequence is CASTFNTEAFF. The DNA of the CDR3 is TGTGCCAGCACTTTCAACACTGAAGCTTTCTTT. V is TRBV12-3 or TRBV12-4 and J is TRBJ1-1; D is unclear. The CDR3 covers 11 residues. V lost 7 bases and J lost 2, with 5 bases in between.

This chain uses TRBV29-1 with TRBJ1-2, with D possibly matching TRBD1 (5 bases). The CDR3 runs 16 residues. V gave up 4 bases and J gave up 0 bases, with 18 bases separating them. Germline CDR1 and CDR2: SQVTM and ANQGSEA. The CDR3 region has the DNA TGCAGCGTTGCACACCGCGCTCGGGGGGCTAACTATGGCTACACCTTC. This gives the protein CSVAHRARGANYGYTF.

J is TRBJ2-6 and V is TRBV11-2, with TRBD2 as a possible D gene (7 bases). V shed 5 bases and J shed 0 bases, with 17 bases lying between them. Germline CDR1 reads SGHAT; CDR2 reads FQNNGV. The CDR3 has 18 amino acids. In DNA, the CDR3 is TGTGCCAGCAGCCCTGGGGAGGGACACACCTCTGGGGCCAACGTCCTGACTTTC. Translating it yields CASSPGEGHTSGANVLTF.